The 32 T cell receptor beta chains reported below all come from one sample, sequenced in a study of Graves' ophthalmopathy and Graves' hyperthyroidism. TCR beta CDR3 amplification used RNA transcripts. An opening RT-PCR round employed HTBI primers and preceded a second-round multiplex PCR. TCRdb ran MiXCR on the multiplex PCR reads and lists one entry per CDR3 protein. The table shows about 380,000 distinct CDR3 sequences, with 15% occurring only once. Sequences were obtained from peripheral blood. Receptor source: a woman between 18 and 29 years old with stable Graves' hyperthyroidism.

Many counts were recorded for this clonotype. The chain links TRBV12-3 or TRBV12-4 to TRBJ2-5; 8 bases line up with TRBD2. The V and J ends lost 7 bases and 4 bases, in that order; junction bases with no gene match: 8. The CDR3 runs to 14 residues. CDR3 region: CASTSLAGRETQYF. CDR3 in DNA: TGTGCCAGCACTTCCTTAGCGGGGCGAGAGACCCAGTACTTC.

The chain recombines TRBV4-2 with TRBJ1-3, with TRBD1 matching over 7 bases. The CDR3 has 16 residues. CDR1 LGHNA and CDR2 YNFKEQ come from the germline V gene. J was trimmed by 2 bases and V by 6 bases; bases with no gene match: 10. CDR3 in amino acids: CASSPPDRRAGNTIYF. CDR3 bases: TGTGCCAGCAGTCCACCGGACAGGCGGGCTGGAAACACCATATATTTT.

This clonotype was seen at least ten times. The chain uses TRBV7-9 and TRBJ2-7, with TRBD1 matching over 11 bases. V was clipped by 0 bases and J by 2 bases; unmatched bases: 6. Germline CDR1 is SEHNR and CDR2 is FQNEAQ (reference sequence). The CDR3 length is 17 residues. The CDR3 region has the DNA TGTGCCAGCAGCTTAGCCCCCCGGGACAGGGGGACCTACGAGCAGTACTTC. Protein product: CASSLAPRDRGTYEQYF.

Many counts were recorded for this clonotype. The chain links TRBV6-1 to TRBJ2-7, with no clear D. CDR1 is MNHNS and CDR2 is SASEGT in the germline V gene. CDR3 size: 8 residues. Trimming took 10 bases from V and 4 from J, leaving 2 bases between them. CDR3 nucleotide sequence: TGTGCCACATACGAGCAGTACTTC. It translates to CATYEQYF.

The chain recombines TRBV7-9 with TRBJ2-5; 7 bases are shared with TRBD2. The CDR3 runs to 15 residues. CDR1 SEHNR and CDR2 FQNEAQ come from the germline V gene (reference sequence). Unmatched junction bases numbered 5, after V lost 0 bases and J lost 4 bases. CDR3 loop: CASSLAAGAVETQYF. The CDR3, as DNA: TGTGCCAGCAGCTTAGCTGCGGGAGCAGTAGAGACCCAGTACTTC.

Many counts were recorded for this clonotype. This rearrangement joins TRBV29-1 to TRBJ1-2, with D tentatively TRBD1 (5 bases). This CDR3 is built from 11 residues. Germline-derived CDR1 and CDR2 are SQVTM and ANQGSEA. V was cut by 2 bases and J by 8 bases, with 9 bases left in between. CDR3 residues: CSVETGDGYTF. In DNA, the CDR3 is TGCAGCGTTGAAACAGGAGACGGCTACACCTTC.

This clonotype was recorded at least ten times. This sequence joins TRBV12-5 and TRBJ1-1; D is undetermined. V lost 7 bases and J 4 bases, leaving 13 bases between the germline ends. Germline V gene sequence: CDR1 LGHNT, CDR2 FRNRAP. This CDR3 spans 13 amino acids. The CDR3 region has the DNA TGTGCTAGTGTCTATACCTGGGGCACTGAAGCTTTCTTT. This encodes CASVYTWGTEAFF.

Ten or more counts support this clonotype. The chain combines TRBV7-8 with TRBJ1-1, with 8 positions matching TRBD1. This CDR3 is built from 15 residues. Trimming cost V 2 bases and J 3 bases; bases outside gene matches: 5. The germline gives CDR1 SGHVS, CDR2 FQNEAQ. Written as DNA, the CDR3 is TGTGCCAGCAGCTTATACGGACAGGGTTACACTGAAGCTTTCTTT. It codes for CASSLYGQGYTEAFF.

This clonotype has ten or more counts. The chain links TRBV11-2 to TRBJ1-1; D is perhaps TRBD1 (5 bases). Trimming took 6 bases from V and 0 from J, leaving 11 bases between them. Looked up from germline, CDR1 is SGHAT and CDR2 is FQNNGV. This CDR3 is 14 amino acids long. The chain's CDR3 is CASSLGALNTEAFF. Written as DNA, the CDR3 is TGTGCCAGCAGTCTCGGGGCGTTGAACACTGAAGCTTTCTTT.

The V and J genes are TRBV19 and TRBJ1-5, with D maybe TRBD1 (6 bases). The germline CDR1 and CDR2 sequences are LNHDA and SQIVND (reference sequence). The CDR3 covers 15 residues. V gave up 4 bases and J gave up 2 bases, with 12 bases separating them. The CDR3 coding sequence is TGTGCCAGTAGTACAGGGGCGGTCGGCAATCAGCCCCAGCATTTT. This codes for CASSTGAVGNQPQHF.

This clonotype was seen a few times. The genes are TRBV11-2 and TRBJ2-5; TRBD2 agrees at 11 bases. Looked up from germline, CDR1 is SGHAT and CDR2 is FQNNGV. This CDR3 has 19 residues. The junction had 13 bases not matched to a gene; V was cut back by 0 bases and J by 4 bases. CDR3 nucleotide sequence: TGTGCCAGCAGCTTAGATCGGGGTAGCGGGGGGGCCTTAGTAGAGACCCAGTACTTC. Translating it yields CASSLDRGSGGALVETQYF.

This clonotype has a handful of counts. This may come from a read error, since a much larger clone is one base off. The rearrangement links TRBV7-2 to TRBJ2-7; D remains ambiguous. The CDR3 has 12 amino acids. CDR1 SGHTA and CDR2 FQGNSA come from the germline V gene. The CDR3, as DNA: TGTGCCAACAGCCCGAACTACTACGAGCAGTACTTC. Translation: CANSPNYYEQYF.

The rearrangement joins TRBV5-1 to TRBJ1-5; the D gene is possibly TRBD1 (5 bases). V gave up 1 base and J gave up 7 bases, with 15 bases separating them. Germline assignment: CDR1 SGHRS and CDR2 YFSETQ. The CDR3 consists of 15 residues. The CDR3 nucleotides read TGCGCCAGCAGCTTGTCCGGGACCTCAGAACAGCCCCAGCATTTT. It encodes CASSLSGTSEQPQHF. The variable domain in full, completed from reference TRBV5-1 and TRBJ1-5, reads KAGVTQTPRYLIKTRGQQVTLSCSPISGHRSVSWYQQTPGQGLQFLFEYFSETQRNKGNFPGRFSGRQFSNSRSEMNVSTLELGDSALYLCASSLSGTSEQPQHFGDGTRLSIL.

This clonotype was picked up one time. A much larger clone is a single base away; this may be a read error. The V call is TRBV5-8, the J call TRBJ1-1; D uncertain. The CDR3 extends over 15 amino acids. CDR1 is SGHTS and CDR2 is YDEGEE in the germline V gene. The CDR3 spells CACSLVWVWGTEAFF. Written as DNA, the CDR3 is TGTGCCTGCAGCTTGGTTTGGGTCTGGGGCACTGAAGCTTTCTTT.

This clonotype was observed many times. The CDR3 nucleotides are TGTGCCAGCAGTTTATCGGGAAGTAGACTCTATGGCTACACCTTC. It is translated as CASSLSGSRLYGYTF. The gene calls are TRBV27 and TRBJ1-2; D remains ambiguous. Looked up from germline, CDR1 is MNHEY and CDR2 is SMNVEV (reference sequence). The CDR3 runs to 15 residues. The germline V and J ends were trimmed by 0 bases and 4 bases, with 12 bases remaining between them.

At least ten counts were recorded for this clonotype. A much more abundant neighbour one base away suggests this may be a read error. V and J are TRBV6-2 or TRBV6-3 and TRBJ1-1, with a tentative D call TRBD1 (6 bases). Trimming removed 8 bases at V and 4 bases at J, with 14 bases between. Germline V gives CDR1 MNHEY, CDR2 SVGEGT. The CDR3 has 13 amino acids. The CDR3 is CASGHGQSTEAFF. CDR3 coding DNA: TGTGCCAGCGGTCACGGACAGTCCACTGAAGCTTTCTTT.

The sample holds a few counts of this clonotype. This clone may be a read error of a much larger clone one base away. The rearrangement joins TRBV7-9 to TRBJ2-7, with no clear D. This CDR3 is 12 amino acids long. Germline V gene data show CDR1 as SEHNR and CDR2 as FQNEAQ (reference sequence). The germline V and J ends were trimmed by 5 bases and 2 bases, with 7 bases remaining between them. Here the CDR3 DNA reads TGTGCCAGCAGCCCGGTAACCTACGAGCAGTACTTC. This encodes CASSPVTYEQYF. The whole variable domain, remainder taken from reference TRBV7-9 and TRBJ2-7, is DTGVSQNPRHKITKRGQNVTFRCDPISEHNRLYWYRQTLGQGPEFLTYFQNEAQLEKSRLLSDRFSAERPKGSFSTLEIQRTEQGDSAMYLCASSPVTYEQYFGPGTRLTVT.

Comment on this clonotype: One end of the junction varies from germline; a read error may be responsible. CDR3 residues: CASSYSALNTEACF. CDR3 DNA sequence: TGTGCCAGCAGTTACTCGGCTTTGAACACTGAAGCTTGCTTT. V usage is TRBV6-5 and J usage is TRBJ1-1; D gene ambiguous. The CDR3 contains 14 residues. Germline V gene sequence: CDR1 MNHEY, CDR2 SVGAGI.

This clonotype was seen ten or more times. The rearrangement uses TRBV11-2 and TRBJ1-1; D uncertain. Trimming took off 5 bases at V and 10 bases at J, with 11 bases between the two ends. This CDR3 is 11 amino acids long. The V gene's germline CDR1 is SGHAT and CDR2 FQNNGV. The chain's CDR3 is CASSRLLAAFF. As DNA, the CDR3 is TGTGCCAGCAGCCGTTTACTTGCAGCTTTCTTT.

This clonotype was detected ten times or more. V usage is TRBV12-3 or TRBV12-4 and J usage is TRBJ1-1; D perhaps matches TRBD1 (5 bases). The V end was cut by 6 bases, the J end by 5 bases, with 16 bases between. The CDR3 is made up of 14 amino acids. CDR3 loop: CASRTGHLRTEAFF. Here the CDR3 DNA reads TGTGCCAGCAGGACCGGACATTTGCGTACTGAAGCTTTCTTT.

At least ten counts were recorded for this clonotype. It may be a read error: a sequence one base away is much more abundant. This chain uses TRBV6-5 with TRBJ2-7; D might be TRBD1 or TRBD2, each matching 5 bases. V lost 6 bases and J 7 bases, leaving 13 bases between the germline ends. This CDR3 comprises 12 residues. Germline CDR1 reads MNHEY; CDR2 reads SVGAGI. In DNA form, the CDR3 reads TGTGCCAGCAGCTACGAGGGACGGGAGCAGTACTTC. Amino acids: CASSYEGREQYF.

Concerning this clonotype itself: Because the CDR3 is missing its conserved closing phenylalanine or tryptophan, this is likely a read error. This sequence joins TRBV28 and TRBJ2-7; tentative D call: TRBD1 (6 bases). The CDR3 has 16 amino acids. Deletions cut 4 bases from V and 3 bases from J, with 19 bases between. CDR1 and CDR2 (germline): MDHEN, SYDVKM. The chain's CDR3 is CASSSVSRDTHYEQYY. The CDR3 DNA sequence: TGTGCCAGCAGTTCCGTTTCTCGGGACACCCACTACGAGCAGTACTAC.

The sample holds many counts of this clonotype. The V call is TRBV25-1, the J call TRBJ1-1; D is unclear. Germline V gene data show CDR1 as MGHDK and CDR2 as SYGVNS. V was cut by 2 bases and J by 11 bases, with 18 bases left in between. The CDR3 sequence is 14 residues long. CDR3 residues: CASSEGSATRSAFF. The CDR3 nucleotides read TGTGCCAGCAGTGAAGGGTCTGCCACCCGTTCTGCTTTCTTT.

This clonotype has a count of ten or more. The rearrangement joins TRBV12-3 or TRBV12-4 to TRBJ1-1, with 7 bases fitting TRBD1. V was pared by 7 bases and J by 7 bases, with 6 bases of the junction left unmatched. This CDR3 is built from 12 residues. CDR3 protein: CASKDREDEAFF. The CDR3 DNA sequence: TGTGCCAGCAAAGACAGGGAGGATGAAGCTTTCTTT.

This clonotype was seen at least ten times. The chain has TRBV20-1 and TRBJ2-7; D might be TRBD1 (5 bases). Deletions cut 1 base from V and 7 bases from J, with 14 bases between. The germline V gene encodes CDR1 DFQATT and CDR2 SNEGSKA (reference sequence). The length of the CDR3 is 13 residues. CDR3 loop: CSARADRVEEQYF. In DNA form, the CDR3 reads TGCAGTGCTAGAGCCGACAGAGTAGAAGAGCAGTACTTC.

The chain has TRBV10-3 and TRBJ1-5; 9 positions agree with TRBD1. Unmatched junction bases numbered 8, after V lost 6 bases and J lost 5 bases. The CDR3 spans 15 residues. CDR1 is ENHRY and CDR2 is SYGVKD in the germline V gene. The CDR3 nucleotides read TGTGCCATCAGCGCTGGGACAGGGAATTATCAGCCCCAGCATTTT. It codes for CAISAGTGNYQPQHF.

This rearrangement joins TRBV19 to TRBJ2-2, with D perhaps matching TRBD1 or TRBD2 (5 bases each). In germline, CDR1 is LNHDA, CDR2 SQIVND (reference sequence). V was cut by 1 base and J by 4 bases, with 13 bases left in between. The CDR3 extends over 16 amino acids. The CDR3 bases are TGTGCCAGTAGTATAGGGGACCGTAAAAGCACCGGGGAGCTGTTTTTT. It specifies CASSIGDRKSTGELFF.

As concerns this clonotype: One base away lies a much larger clone, so this may be a sequencing read error. This sequence joins TRBV9 and TRBJ2-5; D is unresolved. V lost 6 bases and J 1 base, leaving 7 bases between the germline ends. The CDR3 is made up of 12 amino acids. Germline CDR1 is SGDLS and CDR2 is YYNGEE. The CDR3 nucleotides are TGTGCCAGCATCGGCAGCCAAGAGACCCAGTACTTC. Protein sequence: CASIGSQETQYF.

The table lists this clonotype with many counts. The V gene is TRBV3-1, the J gene TRBJ1-1; D not resolved. CDR3 size: 14 residues. Per germline, CDR1 LGHDT and CDR2 YNNKEL (reference sequence). The V end was cut by 1 base, the J end by 11 bases, with 17 bases between. CDR3 sequence reads: CASSQGSLDGRAFF. Here the CDR3 DNA reads TGTGCCAGCAGCCAAGGTTCCTTGGACGGGAGGGCTTTCTTT.

This clonotype was recorded many times. The gene calls are TRBV12-3 or TRBV12-4 and TRBJ2-7; D assignment may be TRBD1 or TRBD2 (6 bases each). CDR3 length: 14 amino acids. V lost 3 bases, J lost 3 bases, and 12 bases lay in between. DNA for the CDR3: TGTGCCAGCAGTTTCTGGGGGGCTGACTACGAGCAGTACTTC. Translating it yields CASSFWGADYEQYF.

In the case of this clonotype: A read error may explain this, as a much larger clone is one base away. The chain recombines TRBV19 with TRBJ2-3; 7 nucleotides align to TRBD1. The J call could be wrong; TRBJ1-5 is a better fit for the DNA end. This CDR3 spans 18 amino acids. CDR1 LNHDA and CDR2 SQIVND come from the germline V gene (reference sequence). The CDR3 bases are TGTGCCAGTAGTATAGATCGAGGGACAGCCGGCGACACAGATACGCAGCATTTT. Protein product: CASSIDRGTAGDTDTQHF.

This clonotype was seen many times. Here the CDR3 reads CSASGLSYEQYF. The CDR3, as DNA: TGCAGTGCTAGTGGTCTTTCCTACGAGCAGTACTTC. V usage is TRBV20-1 and J usage is TRBJ2-7, with D uncertain. CDR3 length: 12 residues. V shed 3 bases and J shed 1 base, with 7 bases lying between them. The germline gives CDR1 DFQATT, CDR2 SNEGSKA (reference sequence).